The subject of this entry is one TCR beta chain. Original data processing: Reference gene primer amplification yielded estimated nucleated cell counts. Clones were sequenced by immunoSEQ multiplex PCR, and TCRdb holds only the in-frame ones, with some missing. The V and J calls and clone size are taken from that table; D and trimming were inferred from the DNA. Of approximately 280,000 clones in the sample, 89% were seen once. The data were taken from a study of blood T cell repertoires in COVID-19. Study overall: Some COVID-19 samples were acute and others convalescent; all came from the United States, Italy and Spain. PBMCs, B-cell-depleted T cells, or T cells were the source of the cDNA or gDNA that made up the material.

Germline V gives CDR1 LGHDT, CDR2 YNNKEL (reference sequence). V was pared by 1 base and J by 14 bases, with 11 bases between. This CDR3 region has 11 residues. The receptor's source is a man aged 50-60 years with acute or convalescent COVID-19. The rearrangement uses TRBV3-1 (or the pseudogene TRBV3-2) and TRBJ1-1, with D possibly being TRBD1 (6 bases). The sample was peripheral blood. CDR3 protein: CASSQARDIFF. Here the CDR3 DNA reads TGTGCCAGCAGCCAAGCGAGGGACATCTTCTTT.